This T cell receptor beta chain was identified in a study of cytomegalovirus exposure and HLA in healthy donors. For the study at large: It was reported in a later analysis that the same platform had been used for the 100 to 150 validation repertoires as for the approximately 700 first-cohort repertoires.

Germline assignment: CDR1 MNHEY and CDR2 SMNVEV (reference sequence). This CDR3 has 14 amino acids. V dropped 4 bases and J dropped 3 bases, with 12 bases sitting between them. A note on this clone: Antigen: not known.

TCRdb keeps only in-frame clones here, not all; method: immunoSEQ multiplex PCR. The repertoire holds 150,000 or so clones, 80% to 90% seen once, with more than 1% in the top ten. Findings of the study overall: Reportedly, diagnosis of cytomegalovirus status by the classifier showed high specificity and sensitivity.

The rearrangement links TRBV27 to TRBJ1-2; possibly TRBD1 for D (5 bases). The origin of this receptor is a woman between 18 and 29 years old in good health and CMV-seronegative. Sequencing used PBMCs. CDR3 DNA: TGTGCCAGCAGTTCCAGGAGGGGAGACTATGGCTACACCTTC. Its protein is CASSSRRGDYGYTF.